The present T cell receptor beta chain was sequenced within a study of Graves' ophthalmopathy and Graves' hyperthyroidism. Overall study results and limits: The model predicted ophthalmopathy progression with over 60% sensitivity and 72.22% specificity.

Researchers took RNA transcripts and amplified TCR beta CDR3 regions from them. After a first-round RT-PCR with HTBI primers, a second-round multiplex PCR was run. Each CDR3 protein gets one entry after TCRdb re-called the multiplex PCR reads with MiXCR. The table includes a few hundred thousand distinct CDR3 sequences, about a sixth detected once. Stable hyperthyroidism denotes an absence of ophthalmopathy throughout 18 months of follow-up. This clonotype was counted many times. The target antigen is unknown. Trimming pared 3 bases from V and 5 bases from J, leaving 11 bases between. CDR1 and CDR2 from the germline V gene are MNHNS and SASEGT. The CDR3 contains 15 residues.

The sequenced sample consisted of peripheral blood. The sequence derives from an adult woman with stable Graves' hyperthyroidism. The chain employs TRBV6-1 and TRBJ1-6; D is uncertain. Here the CDR3 reads CASSEDPEDNSPLHF. The CDR3 DNA sequence: TGTGCCAGCAGTGAGGACCCAGAAGATAATTCACCCCTCCACTTT.